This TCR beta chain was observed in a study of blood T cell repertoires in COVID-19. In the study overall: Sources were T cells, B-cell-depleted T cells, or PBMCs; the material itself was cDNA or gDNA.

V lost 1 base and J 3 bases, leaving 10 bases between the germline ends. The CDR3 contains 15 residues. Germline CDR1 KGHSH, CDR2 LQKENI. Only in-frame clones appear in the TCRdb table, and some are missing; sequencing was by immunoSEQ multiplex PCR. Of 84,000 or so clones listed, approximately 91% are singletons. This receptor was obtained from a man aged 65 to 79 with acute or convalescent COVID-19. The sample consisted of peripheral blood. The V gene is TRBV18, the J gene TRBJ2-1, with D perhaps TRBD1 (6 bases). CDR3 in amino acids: CASSPLQGDYNEQFF. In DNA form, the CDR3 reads TGTGCCAGCTCACCACTACAGGGTGACTACAATGAGCAGTTCTTC.